The source of this T cell receptor beta chain is a study of T-cell memory formation after mild COVID-19. Notes on this clonotype: Its antigen is not identified.

One entry per CDR3 protein, called by TCRdb with MiXCR from the 5' RACE reads. This sample has some 600,000 distinct CDR3 sequences; 17% occur once, and the top ten carry roughly 8%. The germline CDR1 and CDR2 sequences are MGHRA and YSYEKL. Deletions cut 1 base from V and 8 bases from J, with 11 bases between. The CDR3 spans 14 residues. Broader study findings: Clones shrinking from day 15 to 85 showed even CD4/CD8 mixes; later expanders tilted CD4+. Memory sampled before infection contained some responding clones, suggesting cross-reactive memory joined. Second-wave clones with a day 37 peak had unconfirmed SARS-CoV-2 specificity.

The rearrangement joins TRBV4-1 to TRBJ1-4; D may be TRBD1 (5 bases). The clonotype comes from an adult woman who had mild COVID-19 (a few samples of this study predate the infection). Cell type and time point are not known. Sequencing used PBMCs or a T cell subset sorted from them (not recorded which). CDR3 nucleotides: TGCGCCAGCAGCCAAGTCAGGGTGAGGGAAAAACTGTTTTTT. Translating gives CASSQVRVREKLFF.